A selection of T cell receptor beta chains follows, all from one sample in a study of siplizumab effects on memory and regulatory T cells. What these receptors recognize is not known. Profiling relied on immunoSEQ multiplex PCR, and the TCRdb table lists in-frame clones only, not all of them. The sample comprises roughly 9,600 clones, roughly 40% of which are singletons, and 8% to 9% rests with the top ten. Sequencing was performed on CFSE-low (dividing) CD4+ T cells sorted from an allogeneic mixed lymphocyte reaction. Source of these receptors: a human donor in good health; the cells came from an allogeneic mixed lymphocyte reaction. Each CDR3 is given with its conserved first and last residue. The D gene is left open where the match is weak. Clone size is given for some rows only: seen once, a few or many times, or a class if the clone is expanded.

V gene	D gene	clone size	J gene	CDR3 protein	CDR3 DNA
TRBV19	.	.	TRBJ1-2	CASSIPGVDYGYTF	TGTGCCAGTAGTATCCCAGGGGTTGACTATGGCTACACCTTC
TRBV9	TRBD2	medium-sized	TRBJ2-1	CASSRTSGTYNEQFF	TGTGCCAGCAGCCGAACTAGCGGGACTTACAATGAGCAGTTCTTC
TRBV7-2	TRBD2	.	TRBJ2-3	CASSRGLAGGVADTQYF	TGTGCCAGCAGCCGCGGACTAGCGGGAGGGGTCGCAGATACGCAGTATTTT
TRBV11-2	.	.	TRBJ1-2	CASSTRAGPFDYGYTF	TGTGCCAGCAGCACTCGGGCTGGCCCTTTTGACTATGGCTACACCTTC
TRBV30	.	.	TRBJ2-1	CAWKGLSGEQFF	TGTGCCTGGAAGGGGTTATCCGGCGAGCAGTTCTTC
TRBV7-3	.	.	TRBJ1-2	CASSLTGSRYGYTF	TGTGCCAGCAGCTTAACAGGCAGCCGCTATGGCTACACCTTC
TRBV7-3	.	.	TRBJ1-1	CASSWGIDTEAFF	TGTGCCAGCAGCTGGGGGATAGACACTGAAGCTTTCTTT
TRBV7-2	.	.	TRBJ2-1	CASSSGGSRSYNEQFF	TGTGCCAGCAGCTCAGGAGGGAGTCGCTCCTACAATGAGCAGTTCTTC
TRBV7-4	.	medium-sized	TRBJ1-5	CAGRDTCNQPQHF	TGTGCCGGACGGGACACTTGCAATCAGCCCCAGCATTTT
TRBV6-1	TRBD1	.	TRBJ1-5	CASSRTGRDQPQHF	TGTGCCAGCAGCCGGACAGGGAGGGATCAGCCCCAGCATTTT
TRBV18	TRBD1	.	TRBJ1-4	CASSRTGGVLSTNEKLFF	TGTGCCAGCTCGAGGACAGGGGGCGTTCTGTCAACTAATGAAAAACTGTTTTTT